This T cell receptor (beta chain) was sequenced during a study of PD-L1 blockade in urothelial cancer. For the study at large: Twenty-five out of 29 patients were men whose urothelial cancer was bladder-origin. Reported median T cell count for blood samples was about 150,000.

Libraries were prepared by immunoSEQ multiplex PCR; TCRdb keeps only in-frame clonotypes and omits some of them. This table holds 130,000 or so clones, approximately 84% found once. Trimming took 1 base from V and 2 from J, leaving 9 bases between them. This CDR3 region has 15 residues. Germline values: CDR1 KGHSH, CDR2 LQKENI. This clone was detected once. Sample time point: pretreatment peripheral blood. Each patient gave between 1 and 8 samples, pretreatment and on-treatment. Specimen: PBMCs, collected around atezolizumab (anti-PD-L1) treatment. The V call is TRBV18, the J call TRBJ1-3, with D perhaps TRBD1 (5 bases). The sequence was collected from a man aged 50 to 60 with urothelial cancer. The CDR3 reads CASSPRRQPGNTIYF. The CDR3 nucleotides are TGTGCCAGCTCACCACGAAGACAGCCTGGAAACACCATATATTTT.